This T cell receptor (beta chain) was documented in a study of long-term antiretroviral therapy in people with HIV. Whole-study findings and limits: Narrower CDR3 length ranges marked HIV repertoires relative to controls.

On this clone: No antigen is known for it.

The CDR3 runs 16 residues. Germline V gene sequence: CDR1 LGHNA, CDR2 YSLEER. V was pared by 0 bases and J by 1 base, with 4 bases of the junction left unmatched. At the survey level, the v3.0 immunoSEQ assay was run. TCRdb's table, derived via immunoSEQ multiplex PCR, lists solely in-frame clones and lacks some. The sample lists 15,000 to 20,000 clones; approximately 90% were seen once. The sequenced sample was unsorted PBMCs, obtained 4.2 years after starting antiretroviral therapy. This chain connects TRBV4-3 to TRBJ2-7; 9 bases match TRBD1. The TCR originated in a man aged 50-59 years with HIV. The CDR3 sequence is CASSQDLGTGSYEQYF. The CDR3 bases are TGCGCCAGCAGCCAAGATCTCGGGACAGGGTCCTACGAGCAGTACTTC.